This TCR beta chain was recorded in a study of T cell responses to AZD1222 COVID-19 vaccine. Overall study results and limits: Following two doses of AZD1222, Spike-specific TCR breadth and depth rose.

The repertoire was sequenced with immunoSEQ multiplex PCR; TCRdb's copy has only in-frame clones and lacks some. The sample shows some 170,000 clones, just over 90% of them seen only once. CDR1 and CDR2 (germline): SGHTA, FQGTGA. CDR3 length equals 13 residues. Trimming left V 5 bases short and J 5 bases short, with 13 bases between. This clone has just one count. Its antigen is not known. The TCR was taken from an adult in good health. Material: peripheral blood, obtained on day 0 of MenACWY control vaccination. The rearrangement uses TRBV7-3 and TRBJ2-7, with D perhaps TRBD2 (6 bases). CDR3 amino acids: CASSLERENEQYF. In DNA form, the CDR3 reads TGTGCCAGCAGCCTAGAACGGGAGAACGAGCAGTACTTC.